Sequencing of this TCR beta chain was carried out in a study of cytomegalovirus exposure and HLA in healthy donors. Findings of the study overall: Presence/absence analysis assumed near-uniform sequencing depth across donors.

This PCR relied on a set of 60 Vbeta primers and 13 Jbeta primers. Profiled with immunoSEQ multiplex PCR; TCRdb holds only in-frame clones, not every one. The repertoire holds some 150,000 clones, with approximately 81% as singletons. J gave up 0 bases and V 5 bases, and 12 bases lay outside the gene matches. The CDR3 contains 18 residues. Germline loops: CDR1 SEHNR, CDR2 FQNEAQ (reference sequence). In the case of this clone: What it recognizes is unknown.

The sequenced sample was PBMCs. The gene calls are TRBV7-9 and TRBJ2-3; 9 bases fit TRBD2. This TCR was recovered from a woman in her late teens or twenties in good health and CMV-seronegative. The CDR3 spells CASSPPAGGPGSTDTQYF. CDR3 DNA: TGTGCCAGCAGCCCCCCAGCGGGAGGTCCGGGTAGCACAGATACGCAGTATTTT.